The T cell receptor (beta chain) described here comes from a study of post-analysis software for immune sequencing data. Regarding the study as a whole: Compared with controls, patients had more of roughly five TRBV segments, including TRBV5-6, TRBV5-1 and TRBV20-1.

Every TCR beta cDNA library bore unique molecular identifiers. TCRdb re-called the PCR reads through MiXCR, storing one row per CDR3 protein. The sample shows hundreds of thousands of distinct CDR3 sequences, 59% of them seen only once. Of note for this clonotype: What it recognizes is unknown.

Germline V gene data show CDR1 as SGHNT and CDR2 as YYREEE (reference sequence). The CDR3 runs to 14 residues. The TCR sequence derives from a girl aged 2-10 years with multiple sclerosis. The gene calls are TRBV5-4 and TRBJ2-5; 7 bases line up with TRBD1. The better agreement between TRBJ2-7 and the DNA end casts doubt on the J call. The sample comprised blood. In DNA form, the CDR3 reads TGTGCCAGCAGCCATCGGGACAGTTCCTACGAGCAGTACTTC. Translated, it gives CASSHRDSSYEQYF.